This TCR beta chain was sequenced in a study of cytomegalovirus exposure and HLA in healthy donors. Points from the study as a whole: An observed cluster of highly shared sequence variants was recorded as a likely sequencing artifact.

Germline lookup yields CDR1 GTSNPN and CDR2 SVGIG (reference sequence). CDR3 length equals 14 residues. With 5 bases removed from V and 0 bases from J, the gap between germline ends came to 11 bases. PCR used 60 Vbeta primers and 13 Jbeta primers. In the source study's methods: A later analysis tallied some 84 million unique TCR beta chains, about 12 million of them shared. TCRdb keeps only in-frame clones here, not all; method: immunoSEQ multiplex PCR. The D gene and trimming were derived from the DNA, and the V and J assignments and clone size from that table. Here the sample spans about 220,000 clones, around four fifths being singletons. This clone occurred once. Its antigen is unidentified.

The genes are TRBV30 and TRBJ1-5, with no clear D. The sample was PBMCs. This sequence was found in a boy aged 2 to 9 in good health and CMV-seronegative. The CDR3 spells CAWGEKYSNQPQHF. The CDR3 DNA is TGTGCCTGGGGAGAGAAGTATAGCAATCAGCCCCAGCATTTT.